In this sample, the clone carrying this TCR beta chain turned up once. This specimen comes from a study of blood T cell repertoires in COVID-19. The CDR3 is 13 amino acids. Germline trimming cut 7 bases from V and 7 bases from J; bases unmatched to any gene: 4. Germline CDR1 is MNHEY and CDR2 is SVGAGI. The repertoire was sequenced with immunoSEQ multiplex PCR; TCRdb's copy has only in-frame clones and lacks some. This table holds under 300,000 clones, more than 70% found once. The chain combines TRBV6-5 with TRBJ1-6; 7 positions match TRBD1. The sequence came from an elderly man with acute or convalescent COVID-19. The source material was peripheral blood. The chain's CDR3 is CASKGQINSPLHF. The CDR3 bases are TGTGCCAGCAAGGGACAGATCAATTCACCCCTCCACTTT.